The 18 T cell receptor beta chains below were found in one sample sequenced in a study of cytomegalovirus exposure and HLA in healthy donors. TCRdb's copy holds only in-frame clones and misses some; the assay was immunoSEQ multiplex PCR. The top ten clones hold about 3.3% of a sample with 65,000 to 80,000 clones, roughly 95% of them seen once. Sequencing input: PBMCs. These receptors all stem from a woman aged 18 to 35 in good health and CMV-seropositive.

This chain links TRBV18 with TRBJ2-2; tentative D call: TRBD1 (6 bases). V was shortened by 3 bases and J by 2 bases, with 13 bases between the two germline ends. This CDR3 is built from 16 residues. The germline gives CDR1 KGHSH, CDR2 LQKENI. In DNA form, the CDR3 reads TGTGCCAGCTCACCTGACACAGGGACCAACACCGGGGAGCTGTTTTTT. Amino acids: CASSPDTGTNTGELFF.

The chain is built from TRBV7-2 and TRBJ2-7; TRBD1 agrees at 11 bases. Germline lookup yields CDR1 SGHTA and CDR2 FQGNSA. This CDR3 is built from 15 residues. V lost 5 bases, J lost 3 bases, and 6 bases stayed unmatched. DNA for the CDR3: TGTGCCAGCAGCATCTGGACAGGGGGCCTCTACGAGCAGTACTTC. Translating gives CASSIWTGGLYEQYF.

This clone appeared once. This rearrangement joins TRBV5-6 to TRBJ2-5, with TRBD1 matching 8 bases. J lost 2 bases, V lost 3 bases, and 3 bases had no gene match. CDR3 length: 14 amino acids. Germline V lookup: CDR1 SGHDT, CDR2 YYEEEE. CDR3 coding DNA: TGTGCCAGCAGCTGGACAGGGCGACAAGAGACCCAGTACTTC. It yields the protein CASSWTGRQETQYF.

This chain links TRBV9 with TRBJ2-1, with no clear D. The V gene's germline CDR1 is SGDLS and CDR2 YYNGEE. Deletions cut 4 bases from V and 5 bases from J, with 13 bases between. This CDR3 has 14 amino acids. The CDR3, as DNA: TGTGCCAGCAGCCCACGGGTCCAGCACAATGAGCAGTTCTTC. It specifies CASSPRVQHNEQFF.

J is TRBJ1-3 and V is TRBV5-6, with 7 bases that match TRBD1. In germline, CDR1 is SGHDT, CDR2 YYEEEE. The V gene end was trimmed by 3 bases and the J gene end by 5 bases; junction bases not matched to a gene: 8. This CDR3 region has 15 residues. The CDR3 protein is CASSSRQGLRNTIYF. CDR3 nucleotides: TGTGCCAGCAGCTCGAGACAGGGTTTAAGAAACACCATATATTTT.

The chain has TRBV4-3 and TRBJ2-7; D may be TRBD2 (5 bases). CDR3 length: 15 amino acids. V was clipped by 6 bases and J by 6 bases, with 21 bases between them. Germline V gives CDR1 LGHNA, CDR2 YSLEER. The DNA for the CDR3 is TGCGCCAGCAGTGAAGTAAGTGCGGGCTTAGGCGAGCAGTACTTC. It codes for CASSEVSAGLGEQYF.

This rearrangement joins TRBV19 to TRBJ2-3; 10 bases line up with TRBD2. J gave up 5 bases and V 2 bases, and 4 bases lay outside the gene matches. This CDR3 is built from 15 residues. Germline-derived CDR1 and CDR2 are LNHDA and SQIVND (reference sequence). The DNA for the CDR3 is TGTGCCAGTAGTATACCTAGCGGGAGTCAAGATACGCAGTATTTT. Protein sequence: CASSIPSGSQDTQYF. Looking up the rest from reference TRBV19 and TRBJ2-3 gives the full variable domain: DGGITQSPKYLFRKEGQNVTLSCEQNLNHDAMYWYRQDPGQGLRLIYYSQIVNDFQKGDIAEGYSVSREKKESFPLTVTSAQKNPTAFYLCASSIPSGSQDTQYFGPGTRLTVL.

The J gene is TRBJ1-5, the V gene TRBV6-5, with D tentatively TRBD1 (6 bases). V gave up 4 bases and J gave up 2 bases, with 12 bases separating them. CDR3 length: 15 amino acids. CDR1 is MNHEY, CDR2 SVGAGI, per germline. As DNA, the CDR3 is TGTGCCAGCAGTTTACAGGGATTGGGCAATCAGCCCCAGCATTTT. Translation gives CASSLQGLGNQPQHF.

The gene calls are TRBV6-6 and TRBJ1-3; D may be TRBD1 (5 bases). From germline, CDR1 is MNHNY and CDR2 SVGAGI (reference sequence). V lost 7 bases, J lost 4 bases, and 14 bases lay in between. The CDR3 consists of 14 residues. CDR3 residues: CASTNQGAGNTIYF. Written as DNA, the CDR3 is TGTGCCAGCACCAACCAGGGTGCGGGAAACACCATATATTTT.

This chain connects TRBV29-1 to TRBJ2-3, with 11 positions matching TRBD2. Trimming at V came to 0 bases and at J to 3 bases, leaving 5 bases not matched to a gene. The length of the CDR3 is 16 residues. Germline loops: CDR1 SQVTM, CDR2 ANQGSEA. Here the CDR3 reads CSVEDLLAGETDTQYF. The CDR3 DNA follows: TGCAGCGTTGAAGATCTACTAGCGGGAGAAACAGATACGCAGTATTTT.

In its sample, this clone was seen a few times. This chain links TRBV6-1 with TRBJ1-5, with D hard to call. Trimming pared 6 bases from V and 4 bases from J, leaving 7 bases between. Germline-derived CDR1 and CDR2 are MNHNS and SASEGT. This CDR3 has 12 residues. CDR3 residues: CASSRDNQPQHF. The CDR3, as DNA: TGTGCCAGCAGCCGGGATAATCAGCCCCAGCATTTT.

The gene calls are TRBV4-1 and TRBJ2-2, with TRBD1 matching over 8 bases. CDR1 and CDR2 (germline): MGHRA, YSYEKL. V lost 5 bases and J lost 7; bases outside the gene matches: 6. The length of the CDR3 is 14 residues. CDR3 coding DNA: TGCGCCAGCAGCGGGGACAGGTTGAACGGGGAGCTGTTTTTT. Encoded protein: CASSGDRLNGELFF.

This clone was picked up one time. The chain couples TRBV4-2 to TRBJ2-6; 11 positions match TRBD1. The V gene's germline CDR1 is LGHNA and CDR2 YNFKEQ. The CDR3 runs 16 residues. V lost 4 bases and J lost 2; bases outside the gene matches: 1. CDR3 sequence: CASSRTGGTGANVLTF. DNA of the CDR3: TGTGCCAGCAGCCGGACAGGGGGCACTGGGGCCAACGTCCTGACTTTC.

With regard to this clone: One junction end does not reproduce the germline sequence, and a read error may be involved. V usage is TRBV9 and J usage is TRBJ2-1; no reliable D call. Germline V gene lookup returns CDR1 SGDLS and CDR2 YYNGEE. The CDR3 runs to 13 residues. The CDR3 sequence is CASSVGQYSEQFF. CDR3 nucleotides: TGTGCCAGCAGCGTAGGGCAGTACAGTGAGCAGTTCTTC. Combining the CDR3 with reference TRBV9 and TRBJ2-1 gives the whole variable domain DSGVTQTPKHLITATGQRVTLRCSPRSGDLSVYWYQQSLDQGLQFLIQYYNGEERAKGNILERFSAQQFPDLHSELNLSSLELGDSALYFCASSVGQYSEQFFGPGTRLTVL.

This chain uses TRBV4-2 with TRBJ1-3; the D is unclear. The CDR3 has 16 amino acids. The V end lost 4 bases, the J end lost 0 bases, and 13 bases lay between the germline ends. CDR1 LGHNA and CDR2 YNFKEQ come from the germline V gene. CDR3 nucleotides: TGTGCCAGCAGCCGCCGAGGCAGTGACTCTGGAAACACCATATATTTT. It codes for CASSRRGSDSGNTIYF.

The CDR3: CASSQDIDSSGANVLTF. The CDR3 DNA reads as TGTGCCAGCAGCCAAGATATCGACAGCTCTGGGGCCAACGTCCTGACTTTC. The rearrangement links TRBV4-2 to TRBJ2-6; TRBD1 is a possible D gene (5 bases). CDR3 length equals 17 residues. Germline CDR1 reads LGHNA; CDR2 reads YNFKEQ. The germline V and J ends were trimmed by 0 bases and 0 bases, with 9 bases remaining between them.

CDR3: CATPRRGGLAGELFF. CDR3 DNA: TGTGCCACCCCCCGGCGGGGGGGCCTCGCCGGGGAGCTGTTTTTT. V usage is TRBV28 and J usage is TRBJ2-2; 9 bases align to TRBD2. The germline V gene encodes CDR1 MDHEN and CDR2 SYDVKM. J lost 6 bases, V lost 10 bases, and 12 bases had no gene match. The CDR3 is made up of 15 amino acids.

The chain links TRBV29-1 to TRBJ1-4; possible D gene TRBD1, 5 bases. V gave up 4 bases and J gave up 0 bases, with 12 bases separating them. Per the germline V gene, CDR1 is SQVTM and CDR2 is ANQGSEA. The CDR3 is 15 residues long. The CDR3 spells CSVVGTGATNEKLFF. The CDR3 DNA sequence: TGCAGCGTTGTAGGTACAGGAGCAACTAATGAAAAACTGTTTTTT. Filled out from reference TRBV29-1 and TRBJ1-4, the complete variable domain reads SAVISQKPSRDICQRGTSLTIQCQVDSQVTMMFWYRQQPGQSLTLIATANQGSEATYESGFVIDKFPISRPNLTFSTLTVSNMSPEDSSIYLCSVVGTGATNEKLFFGSGTQLSVL.